This T cell receptor beta chain was sequenced in a study of blood T cell repertoires in COVID-19. Whole-study context: Acute and convalescent COVID-19 samples came from the United States, Italy and Spain. In each case, the material was cDNA or gDNA derived from T cells, B-cell-depleted T cells, or PBMCs.

Per the authors' pipeline: Amplification of reference gene primers provided the estimated nucleated cell counts. The assay was immunoSEQ multiplex PCR, and TCRdb's table has in-frame clones only and misses some. The V and J calls and clone size were taken over from that table, and D and trimming were inferred from the DNA. The data show approximately 73,000 clones, roughly nine tenths seen once. Sequences were obtained from peripheral blood. The clonotype originates from a woman aged 55-75 years with acute or convalescent COVID-19.

In DNA, the CDR3 is TGTGCCAGTGGACAGGGGCAAATGAACACTGAAGCTTTCTTT. This translates into CASGQGQMNTEAFF. The gene calls are TRBV27 and TRBJ1-1; the match to TRBD1 covers 9 bases. Germline values: CDR1 MNHEY, CDR2 SMNVEV (reference sequence). This CDR3 is built from 14 residues. V dropped 9 bases and J dropped 0; count of bases not matched to a gene: 5.